This T cell receptor beta chain comes out of a study of beta chain features in type 1 diabetes. Study summary: About 110,000,000 sorted cells were examined across all samples.

General observations from the study: Patients with type 1 diabetes carried fewer insertions and had more deletions at their VDJ junctions. There was a moderate but significant shortening of TCRB CDR3s in all four CD4+ subsets of Type 1 diabetes patients.

There are a few counts of this clone. Its matching antigen is unknown. After removal of 5 bases from V and 3 bases from J, the junction contained 10 bases not matched to a gene. The germline V gene has CDR1 SQVTM and CDR2 ANQGSEA. This CDR3 contains 14 residues. The whole isolated RNA underwent reverse transcription, so sequencing captured expressed TCRB transcripts. Method: immunoSEQ multiplex PCR; TCRdb's copy keeps in-frame clones and lacks some. The top ten clones hold around 0.015% of a sample with around 280,000 clones, around 16% of them seen once. The J gene is TRBJ2-7, the V gene TRBV29-1, with 7 bases matching TRBD2. This TCR was sampled from a young man with type 1 diabetes. The sample was naive CD4+ T cells from blood. In DNA form, the CDR3 reads TGCAGCGTTCTGAGGGCTAGCGGAGGCTACGAGCAGTACTTC. Translating gives CSVLRASGGYEQYF.